The clone carrying this TCR beta chain was detected a few times. Its specificity is not known. The data were taken from a study of post-analysis software for immune sequencing data. V dropped 8 bases and J dropped 7 bases, with 24 bases sitting between them. Looked up from germline, CDR1 is MNHNS and CDR2 is SASEGT. The CDR3 sequence is 16 residues long. Study-level results: A few TRBV segments appeared more often in patients than in controls, and TRBV5-6, TRBV5-1 and TRBV20-1 were among these.

The library was made from cDNA and included unique molecular identifiers. Once about 0.95 to 10 million T cells were used, roughly 0.5 million cDNA molecules resulted. TCRdb re-derived calls from the PCR reads in MiXCR, one entry per CDR3 protein. The data show about 540,000 distinct CDR3 sequences, under 40% seen once. The sequencing input was blood. The chain recombines TRBV6-1 with TRBJ2-1, with D possibly TRBD2 on 7 matching bases. The TCR comes from a girl under 18 with multiple sclerosis. CDR3 in amino acids: CASLPGRPGGRNEQFF. CDR3 nucleotides: TGTGCCAGCCTGCCCGGACGACCGGGGGGCCGGAATGAGCAGTTCTTC.